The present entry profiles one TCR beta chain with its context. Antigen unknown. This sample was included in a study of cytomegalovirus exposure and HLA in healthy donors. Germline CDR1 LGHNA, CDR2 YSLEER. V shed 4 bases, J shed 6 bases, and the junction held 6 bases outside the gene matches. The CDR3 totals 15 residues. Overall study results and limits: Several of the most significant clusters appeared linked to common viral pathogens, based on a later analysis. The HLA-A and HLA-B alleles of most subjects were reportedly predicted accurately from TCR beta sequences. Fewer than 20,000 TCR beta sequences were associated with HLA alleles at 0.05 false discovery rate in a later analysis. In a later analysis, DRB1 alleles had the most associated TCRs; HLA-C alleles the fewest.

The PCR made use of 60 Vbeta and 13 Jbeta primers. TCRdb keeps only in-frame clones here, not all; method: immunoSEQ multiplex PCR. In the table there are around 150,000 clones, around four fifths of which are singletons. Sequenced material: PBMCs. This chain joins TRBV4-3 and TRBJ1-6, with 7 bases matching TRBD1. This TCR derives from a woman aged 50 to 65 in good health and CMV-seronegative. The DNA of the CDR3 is TGCGCCAGCAGCCGTGACAGGGTGTCTAATTCACCCCTCCACTTT. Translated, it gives CASSRDRVSNSPLHF.